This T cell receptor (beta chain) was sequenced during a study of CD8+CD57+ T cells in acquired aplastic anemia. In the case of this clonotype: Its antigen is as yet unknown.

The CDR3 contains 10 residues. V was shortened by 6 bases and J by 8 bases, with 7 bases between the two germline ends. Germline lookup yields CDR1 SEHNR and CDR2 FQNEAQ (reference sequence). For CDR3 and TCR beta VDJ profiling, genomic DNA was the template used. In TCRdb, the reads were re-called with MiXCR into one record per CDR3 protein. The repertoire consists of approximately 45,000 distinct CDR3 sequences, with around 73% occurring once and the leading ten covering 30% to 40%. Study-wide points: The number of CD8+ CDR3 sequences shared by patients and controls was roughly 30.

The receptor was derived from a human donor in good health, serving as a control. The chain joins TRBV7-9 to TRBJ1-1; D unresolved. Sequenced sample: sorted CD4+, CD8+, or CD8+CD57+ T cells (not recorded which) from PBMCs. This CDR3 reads CASRGGEAFF. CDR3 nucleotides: TGTGCCAGCAGGGGTGGAGAAGCTTTCTTT.